The source of this TCR beta chain is a study of T cells in Graves' hyperthyroidism and ophthalmopathy. Across the study: The initial diagnosis was the point when peripheral blood was collected, ahead of any treatment.

CDR1 and CDR2 (germline): LGHDT, YNNKEL (reference sequence). The length of the CDR3 is 12 residues. The V end lost 4 bases, the J end lost 10 bases, and 8 bases lay between the germline ends. In this sample, this clonotype turned up many times. TCR beta CDR3 region amplification was performed from RNA transcripts. With the HTBI primer set, the TCR CDR3 went through a first round of RT-PCR. Each CDR3 protein is one row after TCRdb ran MiXCR on the multiplex PCR reads. The sample contains about 360,000 distinct CDR3 sequences, around 14% of which appear only once. The specimen sequenced was blood. The TCR sequence derives from a woman between 18 and 29 years old with Graves' hyperthyroidism. The chain uses TRBV3-1 and TRBJ1-6, with unresolved D. The CDR3 bases are TGTGCCAGCAGCCTCCCGGACTCACCCCTCCACTTT. Translation: CASSLPDSPLHF.